Following are 30 T cell receptor beta chains from one sample sequenced in a study of CD4+ T cells in melanoma. Method: immunoSEQ multiplex PCR; TCRdb's copy keeps in-frame clones and lacks some. The profile shows fewer than 5,000 clones, under 65% of them singletons. Material: cells from a culture (not recorded whether cultured in vitro). The receptors shown here come from a human donor with melanoma.

In DNA, the CDR3 is TGTGCCAGCAGCCAAGGGGCGGGGCGCAGCGGCAACGAGCAGTACTTC. Translating gives CASSQGAGRSGNEQYF. The chain couples TRBV14 to TRBJ2-7; tentative D call: TRBD2 (6 bases). V lost 1 base to trimming and J lost 5 bases, with 18 bases between them. Germline loops: CDR1 SGHDN, CDR2 FVKESK. The CDR3 covers 16 residues.

The chain recombines TRBV3-1 (or the pseudogene TRBV3-2) with TRBJ2-7; D perhaps matches TRBD1 (5 bases). The CDR3 is made up of 15 amino acids. The germline V and J ends were trimmed by 2 bases and 4 bases, with 15 bases remaining between them. Per germline, CDR1 LGHDT and CDR2 YNNKEL (reference sequence). CDR3 sequence: CASSQLSGIGYEQYF. The CDR3 bases are TGTGCCAGCAGCCAATTGTCAGGGATCGGGTACGAGCAGTACTTC.

The rearrangement joins TRBV7-2 to TRBJ2-7; D is uncertain. This CDR3 has 13 amino acids. V shed 9 bases and J shed 0 bases, with 12 bases lying between them. From germline, CDR1 is SGHTA and CDR2 FQGNSA. The CDR3: CASASYRSYEQYF. In DNA, the CDR3 is TGTGCCAGTGCATCGTACCGCTCCTACGAGCAGTACTTC.

The chain links TRBV5-4 to TRBJ2-7, with 7 positions matching TRBD1. Germline CDR1 reads SGHNT; CDR2 reads YYREEE (reference sequence). CDR3 length: 14 residues. V dropped 4 bases and J dropped 5; count of bases not matched to a gene: 9. The CDR3 sequence is CASSPATGADEQYF. In DNA, the CDR3 is TGTGCCAGCAGCCCGGCAACAGGGGCCGACGAGCAGTACTTC.

The gene calls are TRBV29-1 and TRBJ1-5, with D hard to call. This CDR3 spans 13 amino acids. Trimming stripped 5 bases from V and 7 bases from J, with 15 bases between. CDR1 and CDR2 (germline): SQVTM, ANQGSEA. CDR3 region: CSVSGEPGQPQHF. DNA of the CDR3: TGCAGCGTTTCCGGGGAACCCGGACAGCCCCAGCATTTT.

V and J are TRBV4-2 and TRBJ1-5; D perhaps matches TRBD1 (5 bases). This CDR3 has 14 amino acids. Germline CDR1 LGHNA, CDR2 YNFKEQ. Trimming took 0 bases from V and 5 from J, leaving 8 bases between them. DNA for the CDR3: TGTGCCAGCAGCCAAGACGGGGGATATCAGCCCCAGCATTTT. Amino acid sequence: CASSQDGGYQPQHF.

This clone is labeled as medium-sized. The rearrangement joins TRBV9 to TRBJ2-1, with D possibly TRBD2 on 6 matching bases. V lost 3 bases, J lost 7 bases, and 17 bases lay in between. CDR1 and CDR2 (germline): SGDLS, YYNGEE. The length of the CDR3 is 15 residues. Here the CDR3 reads CASSALGDSSNEQFF. The CDR3 DNA reads as TGTGCCAGCAGCGCGTTAGGGGACTCCTCTAATGAGCAGTTCTTC.

Here the CDR3 reads CASSQQFLRDRAYEQYF. In DNA, the CDR3 is TGTGCCAGCAGCCAGCAATTCCTCCGGGACAGGGCTTACGAGCAGTACTTC. The genes are TRBV14 and TRBJ2-7, with 9 bases that match TRBD1. Trimming cost V 3 bases and J 4 bases; bases outside gene matches: 13. This CDR3 is 17 amino acids long. Looked up from germline, CDR1 is SGHDN and CDR2 is FVKESK.

This clone has more than one count but fewer than ten. CDR3 sequence: CASSPRNTWYGYTF. The CDR3 DNA reads as TGTGCCAGCAGCCCAAGGAACACCTGGTATGGCTACACCTTC. The chain links TRBV5-6 to TRBJ1-2, with D hard to call. Germline V CDR1 and CDR2: SGHDT, YYEEEE. The CDR3 length is 14 residues. The V end lost 4 bases, the J end lost 5 bases, and 15 bases lay between the germline ends.

This clone was found a few times. The J gene is TRBJ1-2, the V gene TRBV7-2, with D unclear. Trimming pared 5 bases from V and 5 bases from J, leaving 12 bases between. Germline V lookup: CDR1 SGHTA, CDR2 FQGNSA. The CDR3 totals 13 residues. The CDR3, as DNA: TGTGCCAGCAGCGCCGGGTCCAGATATGGCTACACCTTC. This translates into CASSAGSRYGYTF.

This clone ranks as large. J is TRBJ1-1 and V is TRBV19; TRBD1 is a possible D gene (6 bases). This CDR3 comprises 13 residues. Germline assignment: CDR1 LNHDA and CDR2 SQIVND (reference sequence). Trimming pared 6 bases from V and 2 bases from J, leaving 10 bases between. The CDR3 loop reads CASSQGINTEAFF. The CDR3 coding sequence is TGTGCCAGTAGCCAGGGGATTAACACTGAAGCTTTCTTT. Looking up the rest from reference TRBV19 and TRBJ1-1 gives the full variable domain: DGGITQSPKYLFRKEGQNVTLSCEQNLNHDAMYWYRQDPGQGLRLIYYSQIVNDFQKGDIAEGYSVSREKKESFPLTVTSAQKNPTAFYLCASSQGINTEAFFGQGTRLTVV.

The chain employs TRBV27 and TRBJ1-5, with TRBD1 matching over 9 bases. The CDR3 sequence is 14 residues long. Trimming removed 6 bases from V and 6 bases from J; junction bases left unmatched: 6. Germline CDR1 and CDR2: MNHEY and SMNVEV (reference sequence). This CDR3 reads CASSSGQGSQPQHF. For the CDR3, the DNA is TGTGCCAGCAGCTCGGGACAGGGAAGTCAGCCCCAGCATTTT.

This sequence joins TRBV20-1 and TRBJ2-3; 7 nucleotides align to TRBD1. The J segment lost 3 bases and the V segment lost 3 bases, leaving 9 bases of the junction unmatched. The CDR3 extends over 15 amino acids. CDR1 and CDR2 from the germline V gene are DFQATT and SNEGSKA (reference sequence). CDR3 nucleotide sequence: TGCAGTGCTAGTCCCCGACAGGGCAAAACAGATACGCAGTATTTT. Translation gives CSASPRQGKTDTQYF.

The J gene is TRBJ1-1, the V gene TRBV14; no firm D call. Germline CDR1 reads SGHDN; CDR2 reads FVKESK. V lost 0 bases and J 6 bases, leaving 11 bases between the germline ends. The CDR3 contains 14 residues. CDR3 nucleotide sequence: TGTGCCAGCAGCCAAGATCTGGGGAGCCCTGAAGCTTTCTTT. Its protein product is CASSQDLGSPEAFF. Using reference TRBV14 and TRBJ1-1 for the parts outside the CDR3, the full variable domain is EAGVTQFPSHSVIEKGQTVTLRCDPISGHDNLYWYRRVMGKEIKFLLHFVKESKQDESGMPNNRFLAERTGGTYSTLKVQPAELEDSGVYFCASSQDLGSPEAFFGQGTRLTVV.

This clone was seen a few times. The chain employs TRBV5-1 and TRBJ1-2; no clear D. Looked up from germline, CDR1 is SGHRS and CDR2 is YFSETQ. The CDR3 is made up of 14 amino acids. V lost 0 bases and J lost 0, with 6 bases in between. CDR3 amino acids: CASSLGQANYGYTF. The CDR3 DNA reads as TGCGCCAGCAGCTTGGGGCAGGCTAACTATGGCTACACCTTC.

V is TRBV12-3 or TRBV12-4 and J is TRBJ1-2; perhaps TRBD1 as D (6 bases). The CDR3 is 12 residues long. The V and J ends lost 7 bases and 7 bases respectively, with 13 bases between them. The CDR3 sequence is CASTQGLSGYTF. CDR3 DNA sequence: TGTGCCAGCACCCAGGGGTTGAGTGGCTACACCTTC.

The chain couples TRBV19 to TRBJ2-1; TRBD2 is a possible D gene (6 bases). This CDR3 is 15 amino acids long. From germline, CDR1 is LNHDA and CDR2 SQIVND (reference sequence). V was trimmed by 3 bases and J by 0 bases, leaving 9 bases between them. The CDR3 reads CASSIGSLSYNEQFF. The CDR3, as DNA: TGTGCCAGTAGTATCGGGAGCCTCTCCTACAATGAGCAGTTCTTC.

The genes are TRBV4-1 and TRBJ1-6; TRBD1 aligns across 7 bases. Germline CDR1 reads MGHRA; CDR2 reads YSYEKL. The V gene end was trimmed by 4 bases and the J gene end by 5 bases; junction bases not matched to a gene: 8. CDR3 size: 16 residues. The CDR3 nucleotides read TGCGCCAGCAGCCCCCGACAGGGTGGCGATAATTCACCCCTCCACTTT. Amino acids: CASSPRQGGDNSPLHF.

The chain is built from TRBV5-6 and TRBJ2-7, with a possible D match to TRBD1 (5 bases). CDR3 length: 14 residues. Trimming took 0 bases from V and 2 from J, leaving 9 bases between them. CDR1 and CDR2 from the germline V gene are SGHDT and YYEEEE. CDR3 nucleotides: TGTGCCAGCAGCTTGGTAGGGGCGACCTACGAGCAGTACTTC. It translates to CASSLVGATYEQYF.

CDR3 sequence reads: CSVWGTSGGSEQYF. The CDR3 DNA is TGCAGCGTCTGGGGGACTAGCGGGGGCTCCGAGCAGTACTTC. The gene calls are TRBV29-1 and TRBJ2-7; 14 bases align to TRBD2. This CDR3 is 14 amino acids long. Germline loops: CDR1 SQVTM, CDR2 ANQGSEA. J was trimmed by 6 bases and V by 6 bases; bases with no gene match: 7.

V usage is TRBV9 and J usage is TRBJ2-3, with 7 positions matching TRBD2. In germline, CDR1 is SGDLS, CDR2 YYNGEE. V lost 4 bases to trimming and J lost 1 base; unmatched junction nucleotides: 9. The CDR3 length is 16 residues. CDR3 residues: CASSHHVAGGTDTQYF. CDR3 bases: TGTGCCAGCAGCCACCACGTTGCGGGGGGCACAGATACGCAGTATTTT.

The chain joins TRBV5-1 to TRBJ2-7, with no clear D. V dropped 4 bases and J dropped 3 bases, with 5 bases sitting between them. The germline V gene has CDR1 SGHRS and CDR2 YFSETQ. This CDR3 spans 11 amino acids. DNA of the CDR3: TGCGCCAGCAGCGCTAACTACGAGCAGTACTTC. Encoded protein: CASSANYEQYF. The full variable domain, its missing parts supplied by reference TRBV5-1 and TRBJ2-7, is KAGVTQTPRYLIKTRGQQVTLSCSPISGHRSVSWYQQTPGQGLQFLFEYFSETQRNKGNFPGRFSGRQFSNSRSEMNVSTLELGDSALYLCASSANYEQYFGPGTRLTVT.

The J gene is TRBJ1-6, the V gene TRBV7-9; 11 nucleotides match TRBD1. The CDR3 contains 16 residues. The V gene end was trimmed by 1 base and the J gene end by 7 bases; junction bases not matched to a gene: 3. Germline CDR1 reads SEHNR; CDR2 reads FQNEAQ (reference sequence). CDR3 loop: CASSLEGTGGNSPLHF. The CDR3 bases are TGTGCCAGCAGCTTAGAGGGGACAGGGGGAAATTCACCCCTCCACTTT.

The genes are TRBV6-2 or TRBV6-3 and TRBJ1-1; the match to TRBD1 covers 12 bases. Per the germline V gene, CDR1 is MNHEY and CDR2 is SVGEGT. This CDR3 has 15 residues. The V and J ends lost 5 bases and 7 bases, in that order; junction bases with no gene match: 8. CDR3: CASSTPGQGAGEAFF. CDR3 coding DNA: TGTGCCAGCAGTACACCGGGACAGGGGGCTGGTGAAGCTTTCTTT.

The rearrangement uses TRBV9 and TRBJ2-5, with 11 bases identical to TRBD1. Germline CDR1 is SGDLS and CDR2 is YYNGEE. This CDR3 spans 16 amino acids. V lost 4 bases to trimming and J lost 4 bases; unmatched junction nucleotides: 9. The CDR3 DNA reads TGTGCCAGCAGCCCGCCGGGACAGGGGGTAGGAGAGACCCAGTACTTC. Its translation is CASSPPGQGVGETQYF.

This chain connects TRBV19 to TRBJ1-4; unclear D gene. Trimming took off 2 bases at V and 0 bases at J, with 4 bases between the two ends. Germline values: CDR1 LNHDA, CDR2 SQIVND (reference sequence). The CDR3 extends over 14 amino acids. In DNA form, the CDR3 reads TGTGCCAGTAGTATAAGTGCAACTAATGAAAAACTGTTTTTT. Protein: CASSISATNEKLFF. The entire variable domain, with the rest obtained from reference TRBV19 and TRBJ1-4, is as follows: DGGITQSPKYLFRKEGQNVTLSCEQNLNHDAMYWYRQDPGQGLRLIYYSQIVNDFQKGDIAEGYSVSREKKESFPLTVTSAQKNPTAFYLCASSISATNEKLFFGSGTQLSVL.

This clone is termed medium-sized (0.01 to 0.1%). The V call is TRBV19, the J call TRBJ1-4; a weak D match, TRBD1 (6 bases). Per germline, CDR1 LNHDA and CDR2 SQIVND (reference sequence). The V end was cut by 9 bases, the J end by 1 base, with 15 bases between. The CDR3 contains 15 residues. The CDR3 reads CARKGERRTNEKLFF. CDR3 coding DNA: TGTGCCAGAAAGGGGGAGAGAAGAACTAATGAAAAACTGTTTTTT.

V usage is TRBV7-9 and J usage is TRBJ2-7; TRBD2 is a possible D gene (6 bases). In germline, CDR1 is SEHNR, CDR2 FQNEAQ (reference sequence). Trimming shortened V by 5 bases and J by 7 bases, and 15 bases separated the two germline ends. The CDR3 runs to 13 residues. The CDR3 loop reads CASSGLGSMEQYF. The CDR3 coding sequence is TGTGCCAGCAGCGGCCTCGGGAGCATGGAGCAGTACTTC.

This clone was observed a few times. The rearrangement links TRBV7-3 to TRBJ2-5; a weak D match, TRBD1 (6 bases). This CDR3 spans 15 amino acids. The V gene's germline CDR1 is SGHTA and CDR2 FQGTGA. Trimming took 5 bases from V and 1 from J, leaving 14 bases between them. The CDR3 DNA reads as TGTGCCAGCAGCCCCGGACAGAGAGGCCAAGAGACCCAGTACTTC. This codes for CASSPGQRGQETQYF.

This chain connects TRBV11-2 to TRBJ2-7, with D uncertain. In germline, CDR1 is SGHAT, CDR2 FQNNGV. The CDR3 extends over 14 amino acids. The germline V and J ends were trimmed by 2 bases and 3 bases, with 11 bases remaining between them. CDR3 protein: CASSLYDVGYEQYF. CDR3 in DNA: TGTGCCAGCAGCTTATATGACGTCGGCTACGAGCAGTACTTC.